Sequencing of this T cell receptor beta chain was carried out in a study of T cells after yellow fever vaccination. Study at large: Preparation of the low-cell-number fractions used SMART-Seq v4 Ultra Low Input. General observations from the study: It was a weaker secondary response, yet one that peaked faster, at day 5 versus 15. Clonotypes found in both CD4 and CD8 compartments made up a small share. Contaminants from the bulk population, in the form of abundant clonotypes, could be found in FACS-sorted repertoires.

TCRdb reprocessed the 5' RACE reads via MiXCR and lists one record per CDR3 protein. The table records a few hundred thousand distinct CDR3 sequences, roughly a fifth of them present only once. The CDR3 consists of 13 residues. The V gene's germline CDR1 is MDHEN and CDR2 SYDVKM. V lost 8 bases and J lost 6, with 14 bases in between. In the case of this clonotype: Its antigen is not known.

This TCR was recovered from a man aged 25 to 40 who received the YFV17D yellow fever vaccine. This chain connects TRBV28 to TRBJ2-1, with D possibly being TRBD2 (5 bases). Sample: PBMCs, taken 15 days after the yellow fever booster vaccination. The CDR3 nucleotides are TGTGCCAGCGGGTACGGCGGGCGCAATGAGCAGTTCTTC. Its translation is CASGYGGRNEQFF.